The present T cell receptor (beta chain) was sequenced within a study of blood T cell repertoires in COVID-19 (dated by TCRdb to the early 2020s). About the study as a whole: Collaborator samples came from the United States, Italy and Spain and covered acute and convalescent phases of COVID-19. The material from the prospective study consisted of cDNA or gDNA derived from T cells, B-cell-depleted T cells, or PBMCs. Subjects who had been exposed to COVID-19, were actively infected with it, or had recovered from it provided the deeply sampled blood TCRbeta repertoires that made up the dataset. The repertoires were made available in a free public database intended to serve as a resource for research on the immune response to SARS-CoV-2. Samples came from the ongoing ImmuneRACE study (first 160 participants) plus 1,254 subjects from 6 global collaborators. Nearly every sample came with metadata listing a de-identified subject ID, COVID-19 status, age in years and sex. HLA class I and class II types, where available, came from metadata supplied by the sample provider rather than from assay-based typing. Study-level results and caveats: The amount of clinical and demographic metadata varied by source and participant and was provided uncurated.

Trimming at the junction amounts to 1 base on V and 9 bases on J, and the germline ends lie 16 bases apart. CDR3 length: 15 amino acids, cysteine to phenylalanine. Only CDR3 DNA remains: 45 bases, in frame from the first base. The germline V gene encodes CDR1 MNHEY and CDR2 SMNVEV (reference sequence). In the prospective study, participants were about 18 to 95 years old, resided in about two dozen geographic areas of the United States, and were enrolled through a virtual design. In the prospective study, participants were assigned to cohorts based on the clinical history participants reported in a screening survey and a study questionnaire. Recovered participants in ImmuneRACE Cohort 3 were defined by two consecutive negative NP/OP PCR tests, clearance by a healthcare professional, or resolution of symptoms. In the prospective study, whole blood, serum and a nasopharyngeal or oropharyngeal swab were collected from each participant by mobile phlebotomists. Over an approximately two-month period, participants in the prospective study had the option of providing additional blood draws and questionnaires. Before DNA extraction, prospective study blood samples were shipped either frozen or at room temperature.

Concerning this clone itself: Its antigen is unknown. No clone much larger than this one lies a single base away; base qualities are absent.

TCRbeta CDR3 regions were amplified from genomic DNA using the immunoSEQ Assay, a bias-controlled multiplex PCR. On the authors' methods: The number of nucleated cells in each sample was estimated by amplification of reference gene primers within the assay. To quantify the absolute abundance of each unique TCRbeta CDR3 rearrangement, sequence reads were collapsed and filtered. For each sample, productive Simpson clonality was calculated as the square root of Simpson's diversity index across productive rearrangements. TCRdb carries this immuneACCESS record with in-frame sequences only. Its versions omit some clonotypes, under half of them owing to an unresolved V gene in the studies checked, with the rest unexplained. That table gives V, J and clone size, and the DNA gave D and trimming. The sample table shows approximately 260,000 clones, and 85% to 95% are seen once. The top ten constitute 1.5% to 2% of the sample.

This clonotype was sampled from a woman aged 18 to 35 who had recovered from COVID-19. The specimen was PBMCs or T cells enriched from blood (not recorded which). This chain joins TRBV27 to TRBJ2-1; the D gene cannot be resolved reliably. CDR3 protein: CASSLLVSTHGEQFF. The DNA sequence is as follows: TGTGCCAGCAGTTTATTAGTCTCTACCCACGGTGAGCAGTTCTTC.